These 22 T cell receptor beta chains were all obtained from the same sample, sequenced in a study of shared clonotypes between healthy human individuals. Cells designated naive CD8 were CD45RO-negative and were positively selected for CCR7, with terminally differentiated effector memory CD45RA+ cells excluded. The repertoire was sequenced with immunoSEQ multiplex PCR; TCRdb's copy has only in-frame clones and lacks some. The sample contains millions of clones, about 93% of which appear only once. The sample consisted of naive CD8+ T cells from PBMCs. The source of these receptors is a man in his late teens or twenties in good health. Some clones in this sample may be carry-over from other donors' samples.

The V gene is TRBV4-2, the J gene TRBJ2-1; D may be TRBD1 or TRBD2 (5 bases each). V lost 1 base and J 6 bases, leaving 10 bases between the germline ends. Germline V lookup: CDR1 LGHNA, CDR2 YNFKEQ. The CDR3 contains 14 residues. CDR3 sequence: CASSQAGTGNEQFF. The CDR3 coding sequence is TGTGCCAGCAGCCAAGCCGGGACCGGCAATGAGCAGTTCTTC.

This clone was detected only once. The chain has TRBV5-6 and TRBJ2-3; possibly TRBD2 for D (6 bases). The CDR3 has 14 residues. From germline, CDR1 is SGHDT and CDR2 YYEEEE. Trimming took 1 base from V and 0 from J, leaving 6 bases between them. CDR3 residues: CASSLSGSTDTQYF. CDR3 in DNA: TGTGCCAGCAGCTTGAGCGGGAGCACAGATACGCAGTATTTT.

V is TRBV7-9 and J is TRBJ2-3; D ambiguous. This CDR3 has 14 amino acids. V lost 1 base and J lost 6, with 11 bases in between. The germline V gene encodes CDR1 SEHNR and CDR2 FQNEAQ (reference sequence). The CDR3 is CASSLGPRADTQYF. As DNA, the CDR3 is TGTGCCAGCAGCTTAGGCCCTCGCGCTGATACGCAGTATTTT.

This clone appeared a single time. V is TRBV2 and J is TRBJ2-1, with D perhaps TRBD1 (5 bases). The CDR3 loop spans 15 amino acids. Trimming pared 2 bases from V and 7 bases from J, leaving 15 bases between. Germline V gene sequence: CDR1 SNHLY, CDR2 FYNNEI. Written as DNA, the CDR3 is TGTGCCAGCAGTGAATGGCAGGGTAACGGGAATGAGCAGTTCTTC. Its translation: CASSEWQGNGNEQFF.

The chain joins TRBV13 to TRBJ1-1; 11 bases match TRBD1. The CDR3 extends over 15 amino acids. Germline V gene sequence: CDR1 PRHDT, CDR2 FYEKMQ (reference sequence). V lost 5 bases and J lost 5; bases outside the gene matches: 7. Here the CDR3 DNA reads TGTGCCAGCAGCCCTGGGACAGGGGGTAAAACTGAAGCTTTCTTT. Encoded protein: CASSPGTGGKTEAFF.

This sequence joins TRBV28 and TRBJ2-4; D is uncertain. The CDR3 is made up of 18 amino acids. Per germline, CDR1 MDHEN and CDR2 SYDVKM. Trimming shortened V by 5 bases and J by 1 base, and 21 bases separated the two germline ends. CDR3 region: CASSRRPIERRAKNIQYF. CDR3 coding DNA: TGTGCCAGCAGTAGACGCCCGATCGAGCGAAGGGCCAAAAACATTCAGTACTTC.

The chain combines TRBV10-3 with TRBJ2-7; TRBD2 matches 7 bases. This CDR3 has 14 residues. CDR1 is ENHRY, CDR2 SYGVKD, per germline. V shed 4 bases, J shed 5 bases, and the junction held 8 bases outside the gene matches. This CDR3 reads CAISVAGELHEQYF. CDR3 nucleotides: TGTGCCATCAGTGTCGCGGGAGAACTCCACGAGCAGTACTTC.

The rearrangement links TRBV11-2 to TRBJ1-2, with 7 bases fitting TRBD1. Trimming took 4 bases from V and 1 from J; bases not matched to a gene: 6. CDR1 is SGHAT and CDR2 is FQNNGV in the germline V gene. This CDR3 is built from 15 residues. The CDR3 spells CASSSRRGINYGYTF. DNA for the CDR3: TGTGCCAGCAGCTCTCGCAGGGGGATTAACTATGGCTACACCTTC. The entire variable domain, with the rest obtained from reference TRBV11-2 and TRBJ1-2, is as follows: EAGVAQSPRYKIIEKRQSVAFWCNPISGHATLYWYQQILGQGPKLLIQFQNNGVVDDSQLPKDRFSAERLKGVDSTLKIQPAKLEDSAVYLCASSSRRGINYGYTFGSGTRLTVV.

The genes are TRBV14 and TRBJ2-5; 7 bases match TRBD1. J gave up 2 bases and V 3 bases, and 9 bases lay outside the gene matches. The CDR3 consists of 16 residues. Per germline, CDR1 SGHDN and CDR2 FVKESK. Here the CDR3 reads CASSQFRTGLQETQYF. CDR3 nucleotide sequence: TGTGCCAGCAGCCAGTTTAGGACAGGTCTTCAAGAGACCCAGTACTTC.

The V gene is TRBV13, the J gene TRBJ2-5; D possibly corresponds to TRBD2 (6 bases). V lost 5 bases and J lost 1, with 17 bases in between. Germline CDR1 reads PRHDT; CDR2 reads FYEKMQ (reference sequence). The CDR3 totals 16 residues. The CDR3 spells CASSQPGGEFQETQYF. CDR3 nucleotide sequence: TGTGCCAGCAGCCAACCTGGCGGGGAATTCCAAGAGACCCAGTACTTC.

The V gene is TRBV2, the J gene TRBJ2-7; 9 nucleotides line up with TRBD2. Germline loops: CDR1 SNHLY, CDR2 FYNNEI. The CDR3 is made up of 14 amino acids. V shed 7 bases, J shed 3 bases, and the junction held 7 bases outside the gene matches. The CDR3 reads CASNWGTSSYEQYF. The DNA for the CDR3 is TGTGCCAGCAATTGGGGGACTAGCAGCTACGAGCAGTACTTC.

V and J are TRBV5-1 and TRBJ2-1; D possibly uses TRBD1 or TRBD2 (5 bases each). CDR3 size: 16 residues. V lost 0 bases, J lost 5 bases, and 15 bases lay in between. CDR1 and CDR2 from the germline V gene are SGHRS and YFSETQ. The CDR3 bases are TGCGCCAGCAGCTTGGGGCCCCGGGACGCCAACAATGAGCAGTTCTTC. It encodes CASSLGPRDANNEQFF.

The V gene is TRBV9, the J gene TRBJ2-2; 8 bases are shared with TRBD2. V was clipped by 0 bases and J by 5 bases; unmatched bases: 6. Germline CDR1 is SGDLS and CDR2 is YYNGEE. CDR3 size: 16 residues. The chain's CDR3 is CASSVAGLAGTGELFF. The CDR3 nucleotides are TGTGCCAGCAGCGTAGCAGGACTAGCTGGGACCGGGGAGCTGTTTTTT.

This clone was seen more than once but under ten times. The chain recombines TRBV7-9 with TRBJ1-4; TRBD1 might be the D (5 bases). V was shortened by 1 base and J by 5 bases, with 14 bases between the two germline ends. In germline, CDR1 is SEHNR, CDR2 FQNEAQ (reference sequence). This CDR3 spans 16 amino acids. CDR3 sequence: CASSLGGAGGNEKLFF. CDR3 nucleotide sequence: TGTGCCAGCAGCTTAGGAGGGGCAGGAGGGAATGAAAAACTGTTTTTT.

The rearrangement links TRBV7-9 to TRBJ1-2; 9 bases align to TRBD1. The CDR3 covers 19 residues. V lost 2 bases to trimming and J lost 7 bases; unmatched junction nucleotides: 20. Germline-derived CDR1 and CDR2 are SEHNR and FQNEAQ (reference sequence). The CDR3 nucleotides are TGTGCCAGCAGCTTAAGGTCGTTAAGGGACAGGGTATACCTCGGTGGCTACACCTTC. Translation gives CASSLRSLRDRVYLGGYTF.

The chain employs TRBV5-6 and TRBJ2-1; D may be TRBD1 (5 bases). There are 15 residues in the CDR3. Germline-derived CDR1 and CDR2 are SGHDT and YYEEEE. V was pared by 6 bases and J by 2 bases, with 15 bases between. CDR3 amino acids: CASTVGQGPYNEQFF. CDR3 coding DNA: TGTGCCAGCACCGTGGGGCAGGGCCCCTACAATGAGCAGTTCTTC.

In its sample, this clone was seen once. This chain connects TRBV19 to TRBJ2-2; 9 bases align to TRBD2. V shed 6 bases, J shed 9 bases, and the junction held 8 bases outside the gene matches. CDR3 length: 14 amino acids. Germline-derived CDR1 and CDR2 are LNHDA and SQIVND (reference sequence). The CDR3 sequence: CASRGLAAARELFF. In nucleotides, the CDR3 is TGTGCCAGTAGGGGACTAGCAGCGGCACGGGAGCTGTTTTTT.

The chain is built from TRBV20-1 and TRBJ1-3; D call uncertain. Germline CDR1 and CDR2: DFQATT and SNEGSKA (reference sequence). The CDR3 loop spans 11 amino acids. Written as DNA, the CDR3 is TGCAGCTCCCCCTCTGGAAACACCATATATTTT. Translating gives CSSPSGNTIYF.

CDR3 sequence: CASSDRFSTIYF. CDR3 coding DNA: TGTGCCAGCAGTGATAGGTTTTCCACCATATATTTT. This chain connects TRBV2 to TRBJ1-3; D unresolved. This CDR3 has 12 amino acids. Germline CDR1 is SNHLY and CDR2 is FYNNEI. V gave up 3 bases and J gave up 9 bases, with 9 bases separating them. Using reference TRBV2 and TRBJ1-3 for the parts outside the CDR3, the full variable domain is EPEVTQTPSHQVTQMGQEVILRCVPISNHLYFYWYRQILGQKVEFLVSFYNNEISEKSEIFDDQFSVERPDGSNFTLKIRSTKLEDSAMYFCASSDRFSTIYFGEGSWLTVV.

As to this clone: Other nucleotide sequences in the sample specify the same CDR3. The V and J genes are TRBV6-5 and TRBJ1-2; 8 positions match TRBD1. Trimming removed 0 bases from V and 4 bases from J; junction bases left unmatched: 1. Germline V gene sequence: CDR1 MNHEY, CDR2 SVGAGI. The CDR3 covers 14 residues. In DNA, the CDR3 is TGTGCCAGCAGTTACTCTGACAGGGGCTATGGCTACACCTTC. Protein sequence: CASSYSDRGYGYTF.

The chain has TRBV7-9 and TRBJ2-3; D ambiguous. Germline loops: CDR1 SEHNR, CDR2 FQNEAQ (reference sequence). CDR3 length: 14 amino acids. Trimming left V 6 bases short and J 6 bases short, with 16 bases between. CDR3 residues: CASSSLGPGDTQYF. The CDR3, as DNA: TGTGCCAGCAGTTCTCTTGGACCTGGGGATACGCAGTATTTT.

The J gene is TRBJ2-1, the V gene TRBV27, with D possibly TRBD2 on 6 matching bases. The germline V and J ends were trimmed by 2 bases and 6 bases, with 8 bases remaining between them. The germline V gene encodes CDR1 MNHEY and CDR2 SMNVEV (reference sequence). This CDR3 spans 13 amino acids. The CDR3 here is CASSLKAGNEQFF. CDR3 DNA: TGTGCCAGCAGTTTAAAAGCGGGCAATGAGCAGTTCTTC.